Here is one T cell receptor (beta chain) with its context. Germline V gives CDR1 MNHNS, CDR2 SASEGT. The CDR3 totals 15 residues. With 6 bases removed from V and 5 bases from J, the gap between germline ends came to 16 bases. Around 100 million PBMCs went into genomic DNA for unsorted samples. These data originate in a study of shared clonotypes between healthy human individuals. About the research overall: A few men and a couple of women, aged 18 to 49, were donors.

The study ran the assay at deep level. Clones were sequenced by immunoSEQ multiplex PCR, and TCRdb holds only the in-frame ones, with some missing. The sample includes roughly 450,000 clones, more than 65% seen only once; the top ten take 10% to 15%. The sequence was collected from a woman aged 40 to 50 in good health. Some clones in this sample may be carry-over from other donors' samples. Sequencing input: PBMCs. J is TRBJ2-2 and V is TRBV6-1; D gene uncertain. CDR3 loop: CASSGWGPTTGELFF. CDR3 nucleotide sequence: TGTGCCAGCAGCGGATGGGGTCCGACGACCGGGGAGCTGTTTTTT.